The 17 T cell receptor beta chains below come from one sample, sequenced in a study of blood T cell repertoires in COVID-19. The repertoire was sequenced with immunoSEQ multiplex PCR; TCRdb's copy has only in-frame clones and lacks some. The sample shows 70,000 to 95,000 clones, 80% of them seen only once. Material for sequencing was peripheral blood. The source of these receptors is a woman aged 40 to 50 with active or convalescent COVID-19.

The rearrangement joins TRBV5-1 to TRBJ2-7; tentative D call: TRBD1 (6 bases). V gave up 4 bases and J gave up 7 bases, with 18 bases separating them. CDR1 is SGHRS, CDR2 YFSETQ, per germline. The length of the CDR3 is 14 residues. This CDR3 reads CASSRDTLLWEQYF. CDR3 DNA sequence: TGCGCCAGCAGCCGGGACACCCTCCTCTGGGAGCAGTACTTC.

This clone was seen a handful of times. The J gene is TRBJ1-5, the V gene TRBV21-1; TRBD1 is the table's D call, not checked against the DNA. TRBV21-1 is labeled a pseudogene. The CDR3 is made up of 14 amino acids. CDR3 nucleotide sequence: TGTGCCAGCACCCGACAAGGGGGTTTTCAGCCCCAGCATTTT. Encoded protein: CASTRQGGFQPQHF.

This chain uses TRBV12-3 or TRBV12-4 with TRBJ1-2; 7 nucleotides agree with TRBD1. The V gene end was trimmed by 5 bases and the J gene end by 9 bases; junction bases not matched to a gene: 6. The CDR3 runs to 12 residues. The CDR3 reads CASSRIRGSYTF. In nucleotides, the CDR3 is TGTGCCAGCAGTCGTATCAGGGGGAGCTACACCTTC.

This rearrangement joins TRBV29-1 to TRBJ2-7; 8 nucleotides agree with TRBD1. This CDR3 spans 12 amino acids. Trimming took 7 bases from V and 6 from J; bases not matched to a gene: 8. Germline CDR1 and CDR2: SQVTM and ANQGSEA. CDR3 region: CSAADRVGEQYF. Written as DNA, the CDR3 is TGCAGCGCCGCGGACAGGGTTGGCGAGCAGTACTTC.

The chain has TRBV6-2 or TRBV6-3 and TRBJ1-1, with D perhaps TRBD1 (6 bases). V lost 2 bases, J lost 8 bases, and 9 bases lay in between. In germline, CDR1 is MNHEY, CDR2 SVGEGT. This CDR3 is built from 12 residues. The CDR3 DNA sequence: TGTGCCAGCAGTTACCCAGACAGGGAAGCTTTCTTT. It encodes CASSYPDREAFF.

This chain joins TRBV5-1 and TRBJ2-6; 9 positions match TRBD2. After removal of 4 bases from V and 0 bases from J, the junction contained 5 bases not matched to a gene. The germline V gene encodes CDR1 SGHRS and CDR2 YFSETQ. The CDR3 runs 17 residues. As DNA, the CDR3 is TGCGCCAGCAGCGATCTAGCGGGATACTCTGGGGCCAACGTCCTGACTTTC. Translation: CASSDLAGYSGANVLTF.

A single count supports this clone. The chain employs TRBV28 and TRBJ1-1; D remains ambiguous. CDR1 and CDR2 (germline): MDHEN, SYDVKM. CDR3 length: 13 residues. Trimming cost V 3 bases and J 3 bases, with 8 bases left between them. The chain's CDR3 is CASSFWEDTEAFF. CDR3 DNA: TGTGCCAGCAGTTTTTGGGAGGACACTGAAGCTTTCTTT.

The chain joins TRBV11-2 to TRBJ2-3, with 13 nucleotides matching TRBD2. There are 16 residues in the CDR3. Germline-derived CDR1 and CDR2 are SGHAT and FQNNGV. V shed 5 bases and J 2 bases; nucleotides not matched to a gene: 4. For the CDR3, the DNA is TGTGCCAGCAGCCTGACTAGCGGGGGGACCACAGATACGCAGTATTTT. Residues: CASSLTSGGTTDTQYF. The full variable domain, in which reference TRBV11-2 and TRBJ2-3 provide the parts outside the CDR3, is EAGVAQSPRYKIIEKRQSVAFWCNPISGHATLYWYQQILGQGPKLLIQFQNNGVVDDSQLPKDRFSAERLKGVDSTLKIQPAKLEDSAVYLCASSLTSGGTTDTQYFGPGTRLTVL.

The gene calls are TRBV12-3 or TRBV12-4 and TRBJ2-7; the match to TRBD2 covers 10 bases. This CDR3 is built from 13 residues. V trimming: 7 bases; J trimming: 5 bases; junction bases outside the gene matches: 5. CDR3 nucleotide sequence: TGTGCCAGCACCCTAGCGGGAGCGGACGAGCAGTACTTC. Its protein product is CASTLAGADEQYF.

The chain links TRBV18 to TRBJ2-1; 7 bases are shared with TRBD2. Trimming at V came to 6 bases and at J to 4 bases, leaving 9 bases not matched to a gene. The germline gives CDR1 KGHSH, CDR2 LQKENI. CDR3 size: 15 residues. CDR3 sequence (DNA): TGTGCCAGCTCGAGGGCGGCTAGCGGTTACAATGAGCAGTTCTTC. Its translation: CASSRAASGYNEQFF.

The chain combines TRBV19 with TRBJ2-2; 8 positions match TRBD1. Germline V gene sequence: CDR1 LNHDA, CDR2 SQIVND (reference sequence). This CDR3 comprises 14 residues. After removal of 5 bases from V and 5 bases from J, the junction contained 4 bases not matched to a gene. The CDR3 DNA follows: TGTGCCAGTAGTCCCGACAGGGGAACCGGGGAGCTGTTTTTT. It specifies CASSPDRGTGELFF.

This clone appeared a single time. The chain links TRBV7-6 to TRBJ2-7; D not resolved. The CDR3 spans 13 residues. V was pared by 5 bases and J by 4 bases, with 12 bases between. From germline, CDR1 is SGHVS and CDR2 FNYEAQ. The CDR3 region is CASSTRDIYEQYF. CDR3 nucleotide sequence: TGTGCCAGCAGCACCAGAGACATATACGAGCAGTACTTC.

The chain links TRBV10-3 to TRBJ1-1, with 9 positions matching TRBD1. The CDR3 runs to 11 residues. V was pared by 8 bases and J by 5 bases, with 0 bases of the junction left unmatched. Germline loops: CDR1 ENHRY, CDR2 SYGVKD. The CDR3 reads CAIGTGTEAFF. The CDR3 DNA reads as TGTGCCATCGGGACAGGGACTGAAGCTTTCTTT.

The CDR3 loop is CASSLAVEETQYF. The DNA for the CDR3 is TGTGCCAGCAGCTTAGCGGTAGAGGAGACCCAGTACTTC. The chain is built from TRBV7-8 and TRBJ2-5; D remains ambiguous. This CDR3 has 13 amino acids. Germline CDR1 reads SGHVS; CDR2 reads FQNEAQ. The V gene lost 0 bases and the J gene lost 5 bases, with 7 bases spanning the gap.

This clone was counted once. This chain links TRBV5-1 with TRBJ2-7; 11 bases map to TRBD2. J lost 3 bases, V lost 3 bases, and 5 bases had no gene match. CDR1 is SGHRS and CDR2 is YFSETQ in the germline V gene. The CDR3 spans 15 residues. The CDR3 nucleotides are TGCGCCAGCAGCTCAAAACTAGCGGGGGACTACGAGCAGTACTTC. Translation gives CASSSKLAGDYEQYF.

The rearrangement uses TRBV21-1 and TRBJ2-2; the table names TRBD2, a call not compared with the DNA. TRBV21-1 represents a pseudogene. The CDR3 covers 15 residues. CDR3 DNA sequence: TGTGCCAGCAGCAAAGCGCTTCGGGACACCGGGGAGCTGTTTTTT. Residues: CASSKALRDTGELFF.

The chain has TRBV15 and TRBJ2-7; 7 bases line up with TRBD1. The junction had 4 bases not matched to a gene; V was cut back by 5 bases and J by 3 bases. The germline CDR1 and CDR2 sequences are LNHNV and YYDKDF (reference sequence). The CDR3 is made up of 13 amino acids. CDR3 nucleotides: TGTGCCACCAGCTGGGACAGAAGCTACGAGCAGTACTTC. Encoded protein: CATSWDRSYEQYF.